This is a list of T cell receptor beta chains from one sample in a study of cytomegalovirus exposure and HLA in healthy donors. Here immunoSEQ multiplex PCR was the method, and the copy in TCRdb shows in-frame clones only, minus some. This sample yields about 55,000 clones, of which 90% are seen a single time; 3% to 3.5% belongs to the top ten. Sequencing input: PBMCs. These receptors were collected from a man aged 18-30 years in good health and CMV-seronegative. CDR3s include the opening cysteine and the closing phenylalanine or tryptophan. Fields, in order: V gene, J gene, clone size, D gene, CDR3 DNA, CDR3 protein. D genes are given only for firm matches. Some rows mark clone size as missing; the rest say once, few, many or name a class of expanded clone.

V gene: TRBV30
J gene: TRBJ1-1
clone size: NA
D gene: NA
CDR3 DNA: TGTGCCTGGAGTGTATTTGGTTCCGTGGACAGTGAAGCTTTCTTT
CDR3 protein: CAWSVFGSVDSEAFF

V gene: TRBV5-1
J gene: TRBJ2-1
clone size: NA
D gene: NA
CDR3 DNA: TGCGCCAGCAGCCCAACCGGCCCGGGGAGCACTGAGCAGTTCTTC
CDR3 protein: CASSPTGPGSTEQFF

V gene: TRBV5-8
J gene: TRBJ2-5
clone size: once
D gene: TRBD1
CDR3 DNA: TGTGCCAGCAGCGACGGGACAGGGGAGCAAGAGACCCAGTACTTC
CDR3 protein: CASSDGTGEQETQYF

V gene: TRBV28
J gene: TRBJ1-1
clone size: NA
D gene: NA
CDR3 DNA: TGTGCCAGCAGTTTAGGTGTTGGAACGGCCGGGGTCACTGAAGCTTTCTTT
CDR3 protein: CASSLGVGTAGVTEAFF

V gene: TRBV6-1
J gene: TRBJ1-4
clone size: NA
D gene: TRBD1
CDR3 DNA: TGTGCCAGCAGTGTAGGGGACAGGGATAATGAAAAACTGTTTTTT
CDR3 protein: CASSVGDRDNEKLFF

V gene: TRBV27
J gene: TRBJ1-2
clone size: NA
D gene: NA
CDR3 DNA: TGTGCCAGCAGTTTAGGGGGGGCACAGGGCTACACCTTC
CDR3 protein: CASSLGGAQGYTF

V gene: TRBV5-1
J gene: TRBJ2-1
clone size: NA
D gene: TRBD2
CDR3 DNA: TGCGCCAGCAGCTTGGTAGGTCGGCGGGAGGTGAGGCATGAGCAGTTCTTC
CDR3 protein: CASSLVGRREVRHEQFF

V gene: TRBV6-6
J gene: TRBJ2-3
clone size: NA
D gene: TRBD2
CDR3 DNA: TGTGCCAGCATTGGTAGCGGGAGAACCACAGATACGCAGTATTTT
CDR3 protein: CASIGSGRTTDTQYF

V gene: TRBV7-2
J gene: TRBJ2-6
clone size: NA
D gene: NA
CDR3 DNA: TGTGCCAGCAGCTGGCTCCCCCGGGAGGGGGCCAACGTCCTGACTTTC
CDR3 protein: CASSWLPREGANVLTF

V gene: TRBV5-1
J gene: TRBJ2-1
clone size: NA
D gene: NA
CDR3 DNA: TGCGCCACCCAGCTCGCAGGGGATTACAATGAGCAGTTCTTC
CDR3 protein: CATQLAGDYNEQFF

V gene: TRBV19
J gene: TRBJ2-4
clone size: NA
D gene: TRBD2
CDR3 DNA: TGTGCCAGTAGTATAGAGGGACTAGCGGGAGCAGCCAAAAACATTCAGTACTTC
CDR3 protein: CASSIEGLAGAAKNIQYF

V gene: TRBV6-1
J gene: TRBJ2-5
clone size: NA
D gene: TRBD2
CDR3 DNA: TGTGCCAGCAGTGAACGGCGGGAGGCAGAGACCCAGTACTTC
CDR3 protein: CASSERREAETQYF

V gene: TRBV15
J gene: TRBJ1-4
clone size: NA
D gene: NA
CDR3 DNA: TGTGCCACCAGCACGGGGCAGGGGTCTGAAAAACTGTTTTTT
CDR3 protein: CATSTGQGSEKLFF

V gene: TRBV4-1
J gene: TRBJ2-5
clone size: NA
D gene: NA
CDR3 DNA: TGCGCCAGCAGCTTAAGCGGTATCCAAGAGACCCAGTACTTC
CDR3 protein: CASSLSGIQETQYF

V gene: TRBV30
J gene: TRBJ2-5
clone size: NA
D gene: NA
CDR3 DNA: TGTGCCTGGAGTGAAGGGACAAGTCAAGAGACCCAGTACTTC
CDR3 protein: CAWSEGTSQETQYF

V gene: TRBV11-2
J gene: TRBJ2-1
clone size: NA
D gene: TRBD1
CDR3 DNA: TGTGCCAGCAGCTTAAGGCTTGGACAGGGGAGCAACAATGAGCAGTTCTTC
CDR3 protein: CASSLRLGQGSNNEQFF

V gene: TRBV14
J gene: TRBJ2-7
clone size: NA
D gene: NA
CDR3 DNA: TGTGCCAGCAGCCAACTAGCTTACTACGAGCAGTACTTC
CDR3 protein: CASSQLAYYEQYF

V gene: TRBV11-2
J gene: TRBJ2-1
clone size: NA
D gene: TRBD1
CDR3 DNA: TGTGCCAGCAGCTTTGACAGGGTCTACTACAATGAGCAGTTCTTC
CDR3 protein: CASSFDRVYYNEQFF

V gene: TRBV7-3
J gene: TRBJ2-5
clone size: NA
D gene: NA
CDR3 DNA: TGTGCCAGCAGCCCCGGTGGGGGGGCTCAAGAGACCCAGTACTTC
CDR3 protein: CASSPGGGAQETQYF

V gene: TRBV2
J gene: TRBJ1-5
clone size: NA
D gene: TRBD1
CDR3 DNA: TGTGCCAGCAGCTCAGACAGGGGCCCTCATCAGCCCCAGCATTTT
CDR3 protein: CASSSDRGPHQPQHF

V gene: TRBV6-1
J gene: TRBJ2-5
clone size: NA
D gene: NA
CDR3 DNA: TGTGCCAGCAGTAGCTCCCTGGGACTCCCAGAGACCCAGTACTTC
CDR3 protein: CASSSSLGLPETQYF

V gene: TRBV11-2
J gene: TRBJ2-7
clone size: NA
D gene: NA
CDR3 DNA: TGTGCCAGCAGCCCGGCCGGGACACCGTCCTACGAGCAGTACTTC
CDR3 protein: CASSPAGTPSYEQYF

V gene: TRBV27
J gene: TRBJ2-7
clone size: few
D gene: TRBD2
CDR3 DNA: TGTGCCAGCAGTCAGGGACTAGCGGGGACCGAGCAGTACTTC
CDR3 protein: CASSQGLAGTEQYF

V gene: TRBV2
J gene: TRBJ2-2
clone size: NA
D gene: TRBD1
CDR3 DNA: TGTGCCAGCAGTCCGGGACAGGGGTACACCGGGGAGCTGTTTTTT
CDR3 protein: CASSPGQGYTGELFF

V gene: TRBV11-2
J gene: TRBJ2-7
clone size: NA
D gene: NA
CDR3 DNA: TGTGCCAGCAGCTTAACAGGGTCGGCCTACGAGCAGTACTTC
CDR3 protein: CASSLTGSAYEQYF

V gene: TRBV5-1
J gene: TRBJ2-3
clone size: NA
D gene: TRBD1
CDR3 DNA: TGCGCCAGCAGCTCCGGACAGGGTACCGATACGCAGTATTTT
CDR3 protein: CASSSGQGTDTQYF

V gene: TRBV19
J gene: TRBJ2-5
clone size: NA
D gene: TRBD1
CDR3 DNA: TGTGCCAGTAGTGCGGACAGGCAAGAGACCCAGTACTTC
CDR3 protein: CASSADRQETQYF

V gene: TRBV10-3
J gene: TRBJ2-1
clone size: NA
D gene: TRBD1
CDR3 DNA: TGTGCCATCTCTCAGGGACAGCTTTACAATGAGCAGTTCTTC
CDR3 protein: CAISQGQLYNEQFF

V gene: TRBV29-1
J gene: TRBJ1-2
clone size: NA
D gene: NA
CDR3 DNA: TGCAGCGCGGATTGGGTGGCGGAGAGGGGCTACACCTTC
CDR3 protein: CSADWVAERGYTF